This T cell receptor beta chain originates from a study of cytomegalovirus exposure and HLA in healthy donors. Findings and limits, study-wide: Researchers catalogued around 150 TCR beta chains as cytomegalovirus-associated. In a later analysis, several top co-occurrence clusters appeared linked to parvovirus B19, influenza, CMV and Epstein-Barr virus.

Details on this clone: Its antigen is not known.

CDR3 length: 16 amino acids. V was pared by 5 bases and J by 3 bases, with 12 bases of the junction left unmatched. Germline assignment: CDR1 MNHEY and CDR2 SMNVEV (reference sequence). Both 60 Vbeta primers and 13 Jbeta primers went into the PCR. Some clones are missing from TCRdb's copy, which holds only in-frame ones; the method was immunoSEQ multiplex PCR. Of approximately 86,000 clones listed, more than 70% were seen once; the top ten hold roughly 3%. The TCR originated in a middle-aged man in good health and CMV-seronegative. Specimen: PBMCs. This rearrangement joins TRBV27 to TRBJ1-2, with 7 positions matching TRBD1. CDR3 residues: CASSATDRALDYGYTF. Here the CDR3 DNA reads TGTGCCAGCAGTGCAACAGACAGGGCCCTAGACTATGGCTACACCTTC.